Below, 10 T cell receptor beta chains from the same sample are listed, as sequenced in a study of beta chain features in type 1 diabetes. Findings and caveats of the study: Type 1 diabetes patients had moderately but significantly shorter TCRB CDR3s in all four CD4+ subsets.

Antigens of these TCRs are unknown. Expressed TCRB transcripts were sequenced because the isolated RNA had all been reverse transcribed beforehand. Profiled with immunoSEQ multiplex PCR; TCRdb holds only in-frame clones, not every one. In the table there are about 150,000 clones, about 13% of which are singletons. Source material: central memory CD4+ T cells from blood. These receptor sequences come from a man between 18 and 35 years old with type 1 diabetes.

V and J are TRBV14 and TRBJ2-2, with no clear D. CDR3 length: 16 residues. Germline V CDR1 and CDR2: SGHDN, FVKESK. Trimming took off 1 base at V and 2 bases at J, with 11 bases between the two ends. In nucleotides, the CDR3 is TGTGCCAGCAGCCAAGGTCCAGGCAGCAACACCGGGGAGCTGTTTTTT. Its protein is CASSQGPGSNTGELFF.

This chain's CDR3 is CASSQDGRPNYGYTF. Here the CDR3 DNA reads TGTGCCAGCAGCCAAGATGGCAGGCCTAACTATGGCTACACCTTC. The chain carries TRBV14 and TRBJ1-2; D remains ambiguous. V shed 0 bases and J shed 0 bases, with 8 bases lying between them. Germline V gene data show CDR1 as SGHDN and CDR2 as FVKESK. The length of the CDR3 is 15 residues.

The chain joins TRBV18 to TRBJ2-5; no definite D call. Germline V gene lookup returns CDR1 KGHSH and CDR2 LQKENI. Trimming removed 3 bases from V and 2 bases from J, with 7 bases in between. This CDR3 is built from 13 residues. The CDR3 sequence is CASSPNPQETQYF. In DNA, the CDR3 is TGTGCCAGCTCACCTAACCCGCAAGAGACCCAGTACTTC.

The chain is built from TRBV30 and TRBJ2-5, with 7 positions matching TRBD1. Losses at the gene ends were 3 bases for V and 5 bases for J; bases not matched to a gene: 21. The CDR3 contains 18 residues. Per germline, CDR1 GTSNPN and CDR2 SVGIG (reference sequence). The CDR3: CAWSLTRGLLEDRETQYF. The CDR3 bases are TGTGCCTGGAGCCTGACCCGTGGACTCCTCGAGGACAGGGAGACCCAGTACTTC. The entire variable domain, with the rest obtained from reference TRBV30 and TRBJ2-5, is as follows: SQTIHQWPATLVQPVGSPLSLECTVEGTSNPNLYWYRQAAGRGLQLLFYSVGIGQISSEVPQNLSASRPQDRQFILSSKKLLLSDSGFYLCAWSLTRGLLEDRETQYFGPGTRLLVL.

The CDR3 spells CASSFSEDGYTF. The DNA of the CDR3 is TGCGCCAGCAGCTTTTCAGAGGATGGCTACACCTTC. The chain combines TRBV5-1 with TRBJ1-2; D unresolved. Trimming removed 2 bases at V and 6 bases at J, with 8 bases between. This CDR3 is 12 amino acids long. Germline values: CDR1 SGHRS, CDR2 YFSETQ.

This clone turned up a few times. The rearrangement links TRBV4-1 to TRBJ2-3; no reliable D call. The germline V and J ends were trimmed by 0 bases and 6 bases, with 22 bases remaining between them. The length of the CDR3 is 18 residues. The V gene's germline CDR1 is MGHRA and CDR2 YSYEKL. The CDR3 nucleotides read TGCGCCAGCAGCCAAGATCCTAAGGGCAACGCCGCCCCTGATACGCAGTATTTT. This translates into CASSQDPKGNAAPDTQYF.

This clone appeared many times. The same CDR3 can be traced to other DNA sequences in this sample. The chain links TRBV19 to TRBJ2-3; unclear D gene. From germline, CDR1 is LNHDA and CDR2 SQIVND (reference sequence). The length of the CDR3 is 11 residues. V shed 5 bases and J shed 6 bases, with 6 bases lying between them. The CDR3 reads CASSDQDTQYF. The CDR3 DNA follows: TGTGCCAGTAGTGATCAGGATACGCAGTATTTT.

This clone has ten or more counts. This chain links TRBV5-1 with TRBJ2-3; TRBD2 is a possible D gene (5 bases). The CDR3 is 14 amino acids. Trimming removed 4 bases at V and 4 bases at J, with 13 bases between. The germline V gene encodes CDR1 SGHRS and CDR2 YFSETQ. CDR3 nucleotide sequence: TGCGCCAGCAGCGAAGGCGGAGGCCCAGATACGCAGTATTTT. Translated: CASSEGGGPDTQYF.

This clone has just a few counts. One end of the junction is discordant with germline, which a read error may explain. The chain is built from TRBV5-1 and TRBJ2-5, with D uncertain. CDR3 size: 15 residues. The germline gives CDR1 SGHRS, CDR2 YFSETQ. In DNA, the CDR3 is TGCTCCAGCAGCCCTGTACCCTCGGCGGTGGAGACCCAGTACTTC. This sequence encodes CSSSPVPSAVETQYF.

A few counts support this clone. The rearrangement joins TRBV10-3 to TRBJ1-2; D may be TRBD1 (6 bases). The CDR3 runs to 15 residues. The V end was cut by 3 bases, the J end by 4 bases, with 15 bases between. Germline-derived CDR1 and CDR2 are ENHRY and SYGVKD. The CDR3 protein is CAISDPAGASYGYTF. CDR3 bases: TGTGCCATCAGTGATCCGGCAGGGGCCTCCTATGGCTACACCTTC.